A selection of T cell receptor beta chains follows, all from one sample in a study of T cells after yellow fever vaccination. TCRdb ran MiXCR on the 5' RACE reads and lists one entry per CDR3 protein. The sample carries about 580,000 distinct CDR3 sequences, less than 20% recorded once. The input for sequencing was PBMCs, taken 4 to 5 days after the first yellow fever vaccination. These receptors were obtained from a man between 18 and 35 years old who received the YFV17D yellow fever vaccine. Both conserved end residues are trimmed from each CDR3. For some rows the clone size is stated as once, few or many, or as a class when expanded; others skip it.

few	TRBV11-2	TRBJ1-4	ASSRRSVATNEKLF
few	TRBV5-1	TRBJ1-1	ASSVVAGAF
.	TRBV10-2	TRBJ1-1	ASSERGTGLYTEAF
.	TRBV20-1	TRBJ2-7	SARRTRTSGVDEQY
.	TRBV4-1	TRBJ2-1	ASSPYPDRGLAYNEQF
.	TRBV29-1	TRBJ2-1	SVPDRVYNEQF
many	TRBV5-1	TRBJ2-3	ASSSLAGGGGTDTQY
few	TRBV7-8	TRBJ2-7	ASSWRLIRGFRTYEQY
.	TRBV12-3/TRBV12-4	TRBJ2-5	ASGDSQQETQY
many	TRBV6-5	TRBJ2-7	ASWSQSRQY
.	TRBV6-1	TRBJ2-2	ASSVQEVRTGELF
.	TRBV5-1	TRBJ1-3	ASSTTGRGSGNTIY
many	TRBV12-3/TRBV12-4	TRBJ2-1	ASSSGGGAKDEQF
few	TRBV5-1	TRBJ2-5	ASSFRGQMVETQY
few	TRBV15	TRBJ2-3	ATSRALRGLTDTQY
.	TRBV13	TRBJ2-3	ASSPGLALADTQY
few	TRBV11-2	TRBJ2-7	ASSFAGISNEQY
.	TRBV4-1	TRBJ1-5	ASSQGHGQTNQPQH
few	TRBV28	TRBJ1-1	ASSGTGLNTEAF
few	TRBV4-2	TRBJ2-2	ASSPGTGVTGELF
.	TRBV20-1	TRBJ2-3	SARDPGTDTDTQY
few	TRBV7-9	TRBJ1-5	ASSSTIGAGNQPQH
many	TRBV4-1	TRBJ2-7	ASSVTAAGDYEQY
.	TRBV19	TRBJ1-2	ASSPAGDDYGYT
.	TRBV6-1	TRBJ1-2	ASSETGARGYT
few	TRBV20-1	TRBJ1-1	SARQGYLATEAF
.	TRBV7-7	TRBJ2-3	ASSKGGYTDTQY
.	TRBV9	TRBJ2-3	ASSPLAGLGDTQY
few	TRBV12-3/TRBV12-4	TRBJ1-2	ASRPSGQDYGYT
.	TRBV5-1	TRBJ1-2	ASSLALGSNYGYT
.	TRBV6-5	TRBJ1-1	ASSTDRGLWGAF
.	TRBV7-9	TRBJ1-4	ASSIYNEKLF
many	TRBV6-4	TRBJ2-3	ASSAQGRTDTQY
.	TRBV5-1	TRBJ2-7	ASSLSRTGLISYEQY
.	TRBV11-2	TRBJ1-2	ASSSRGLSSYGYT
few	TRBV7-8	TRBJ2-5	ASSSRVAGETQY
few	TRBV7-9	TRBJ2-7	ASSLRQDTYEQY
.	TRBV15	TRBJ2-3	ATSRDHRDTQY
few	TRBV12-3/TRBV12-4	TRBJ2-3	ATDRDQYTQY
few	TRBV25-1	TRBJ1-1	ASSEGDRNTEAF
.	TRBV27	TRBJ2-3	ASSPRVIGYTDTQY
few	TRBV27	TRBJ2-6	ASSLLNSGANVLT
few	TRBV6-5	TRBJ1-6	ASSYSTNSPLH
.	TRBV11-2	TRBJ2-3	ASSLDFPGGTQY
.	TRBV12-3/TRBV12-4	TRBJ2-7	ASSTTHSRFSYEQY